These 23 T cell receptor beta chains were all obtained from the same sample, sequenced in a study of T-cell memory formation after mild COVID-19. MiXCR, run by TCRdb on the 5' RACE reads, gives a single entry per CDR3 protein. The sample lists about 440,000 distinct CDR3 sequences, 15% to 20% occurring once. Specimen: PBMCs or a T cell subset sorted from them (not recorded which). These receptors were obtained from an adult woman who had mild COVID-19 (a few samples of this study predate the infection). Cell type and time point are not known.

This clonotype showed up just a few times. This rearrangement joins TRBV21-1 to TRBJ2-7; TRBD1, the table's D call, was not compared with the DNA. TRBV21-1 is given as a pseudogene. The CDR3 is made up of 14 amino acids. In DNA, the CDR3 is TGTGCCAGCAGCAAAAACTCGGGGGACTACGAGCAGTACTTC. Translating gives CASSKNSGDYEQYF.

The rearrangement joins TRBV10-3 to TRBJ1-1; TRBD1 is a possible D gene (6 bases). Trimming took 3 bases from V and 4 from J, leaving 9 bases between them. The CDR3 extends over 13 amino acids. Germline V gene data show CDR1 as ENHRY and CDR2 as SYGVKD. CDR3 nucleotide sequence: TGTGCCATCAGTGAAGCAGGGGCCACTGAAGCTTTCTTT. It yields the protein CAISEAGATEAFF.

A few counts support this clonotype. The chain uses TRBV7-2 and TRBJ2-1; TRBD2 matches 12 bases. This CDR3 is built from 16 residues. Germline V gene data show CDR1 as SGHTA and CDR2 as FQGNSA. J gave up 8 bases and V 7 bases, and 12 bases lay outside the gene matches. The CDR3 DNA reads TGTGCCAGCACCAGCCCGGGACTAGCGGGCAAAGATGAGCAGTTCTTC. This codes for CASTSPGLAGKDEQFF.

In its sample, this clonotype was seen many times. The chain joins TRBV7-8 to TRBJ2-1; weak D call: TRBD2 (5 bases). V shed 6 bases and J shed 3 bases, with 12 bases lying between them. In germline, CDR1 is SGHVS, CDR2 FQNEAQ. The CDR3 has 14 amino acids. For the CDR3, the DNA is TGTGCCAGCAGGCGGAGCGGTGACTACAATGAGCAGTTCTTC. Its translation: CASRRSGDYNEQFF.

The gene calls are TRBV29-1 and TRBJ1-1; no definite D call. V was shortened by 7 bases and J by 0 bases, with 12 bases between the two germline ends. Germline lookup yields CDR1 SQVTM and CDR2 ANQGSEA. This CDR3 contains 13 residues. CDR3: CSGKQTVNTEAFF. In DNA form, the CDR3 reads TGCAGCGGAAAACAGACGGTGAACACTGAAGCTTTCTTT.

The V gene is TRBV7-9, the J gene TRBJ1-4; no reliable D call. The ends were cut back, 10 bases at V and 8 bases at J, with 17 bases in the middle. Germline CDR1 SEHNR, CDR2 FQNEAQ (reference sequence). The length of the CDR3 is 13 residues. CDR3 sequence (DNA): TGTGCCACCAGGCAAAACACGGCAGAAAAACTGTTTTTT. Its protein is CATRQNTAEKLFF.

The rearrangement joins TRBV6-5 to TRBJ2-7; unclear D gene. Trimming stripped 3 bases from V and 3 bases from J, with 15 bases between. This CDR3 spans 15 amino acids. The germline gives CDR1 MNHEY, CDR2 SVGAGI. The CDR3 nucleotides read TGTGCCAGCAGTTATACTATCGGGCCGAACTACGAGCAGTACTTC. Translation gives CASSYTIGPNYEQYF.

The genes are TRBV29-1 and TRBJ2-7, with D perhaps TRBD1 (7 bases). V shed 5 bases and J shed 6 bases, with 14 bases lying between them. The CDR3 has 12 amino acids. Germline assignment: CDR1 SQVTM and CDR2 ANQGSEA. The CDR3 is CSVPQGGREQYF. CDR3 DNA: TGCAGCGTTCCTCAGGGGGGTCGCGAGCAGTACTTC.

The chain uses TRBV2 and TRBJ2-3, with D hard to call. Germline assignment: CDR1 SNHLY and CDR2 FYNNEI. Trimming cost V 4 bases and J 2 bases, with 10 bases left between them. CDR3 length equals 14 residues. Here the CDR3 reads CASSVGYHTDTQYF. CDR3 DNA: TGTGCCAGCAGTGTGGGGTATCACACAGATACGCAGTATTTT.

V and J are TRBV20-1 and TRBJ2-1; D possibly corresponds to TRBD2 (6 bases). Germline values: CDR1 DFQATT, CDR2 SNEGSKA (reference sequence). Trimming stripped 6 bases from V and 8 bases from J, with 26 bases between. The CDR3 has 16 amino acids. The CDR3 DNA reads TGCAGTGCCGTAGCGAAGACTAGAGTTTTTAGTTATGAGCAGTTCTTC. This translates into CSAVAKTRVFSYEQFF.

This clonotype was recorded a few times. The chain has TRBV5-1 and TRBJ2-3; 7 bases are a match to TRBD2. With 5 bases clipped from V and 6 bases from J, the junction kept 6 bases outside the gene matches. The CDR3 runs to 13 residues. In germline, CDR1 is SGHRS, CDR2 YFSETQ. CDR3 sequence reads: CASRQGGIDTQYF. The CDR3 coding sequence is TGCGCCAGCAGGCAGGGAGGGATCGATACGCAGTATTTT.

The rearrangement links TRBV18 to TRBJ1-1; D unresolved. The CDR3 consists of 14 residues. V was pared by 4 bases and J by 2 bases, with 11 bases between. Germline values: CDR1 KGHSH, CDR2 LQKENI. This CDR3 reads CASSRTVENTEAFF. CDR3 nucleotides: TGTGCCAGCTCACGGACGGTGGAAAACACTGAAGCTTTCTTT.

In its sample, this clonotype was seen a few times. The CDR3 reads CASSLGGGTGTDTQYF. CDR3 coding DNA: TGTGCCAGCAGCTTAGGCGGGGGGACCGGCACAGATACGCAGTATTTT. The genes are TRBV7-9 and TRBJ2-3; TRBD2 agrees at 8 bases. Germline CDR1 and CDR2: SEHNR and FQNEAQ (reference sequence). Trimming took 1 base from V and 1 from J; bases not matched to a gene: 4. This CDR3 is built from 16 residues.

The V call is TRBV7-2, the J call TRBJ2-5; D is undetermined. CDR3 size: 13 residues. With 5 bases removed from V and 4 bases from J, the gap between germline ends came to 11 bases. Per germline, CDR1 SGHTA and CDR2 FQGNSA. The CDR3 nucleotides are TGTGCCAGCAGCCGAGAGGTGTCAGAGACCCAGTACTTC. Residues: CASSREVSETQYF.

J is TRBJ2-7 and V is TRBV4-3; 8 bases are a match to TRBD1. The ends lost 1 base at V and 2 bases at J; junction bases unmatched: 4. CDR3 length: 15 residues. Germline V CDR1 and CDR2: LGHNA, YSLEER. The CDR3 DNA reads as TGCGCCAGCAGCCAAGGGACAGGGCTACCCTACGAGCAGTACTTC. It is translated as CASSQGTGLPYEQYF.

V gene TRBV6-2 or TRBV6-3 combines with J gene TRBJ1-1; D is uncertain. Germline loops: CDR1 MNHEY, CDR2 SVGEGT. The CDR3 runs 16 residues. Trimming left V 6 bases short and J 4 bases short, with 21 bases between. CDR3 residues: CASRAPAGSSSTEAFF. As DNA, the CDR3 is TGTGCCAGCAGGGCCCCCGCGGGGTCCTCGAGCACTGAAGCTTTCTTT.

This clonotype was seen more than once but under ten times. The genes are TRBV20-1 and TRBJ2-2, with 8 bases fitting TRBD2. The CDR3 covers 16 residues. Unmatched junction bases numbered 10, after V lost 5 bases and J lost 2 bases. CDR1 and CDR2 from the germline V gene are DFQATT and SNEGSKA (reference sequence). CDR3 in amino acids: CSAPLAGGLNTGELFF. In DNA form, the CDR3 reads TGCAGTGCTCCACTGGCGGGGGGACTTAACACCGGGGAGCTGTTTTTT.

This clonotype showed up just a few times. This chain connects TRBV12-3 or TRBV12-4 to TRBJ2-1, with 9 bases matching TRBD2. The CDR3 runs to 17 residues. J lost 6 bases, V lost 5 bases, and 14 bases had no gene match. The CDR3 DNA is TGTGCCAGCAGTACCCGGGGTAGCGGGAGACGTATCAATGAGCAGTTCTTC. This encodes CASSTRGSGRRINEQFF.

This clonotype has just a few counts. The gene calls are TRBV6-2 or TRBV6-3 and TRBJ2-5, with 9 bases identical to TRBD2. Per germline, CDR1 MNHEY and CDR2 SVGEGT. The trim removed 2 bases at V and 3 bases at J, leaving 7 bases unmatched. The CDR3 has 16 residues. The CDR3 nucleotides read TGTGCCAGCAGTTACGAGACTAGCGGTCCCAAAGAGACCCAGTACTTC. Its protein is CASSYETSGPKETQYF.

This clonotype was observed a handful of times. The chain uses TRBV29-1 and TRBJ2-7; 7 nucleotides match TRBD1. The CDR3 totals 13 residues. Losses at the gene ends were 4 bases for V and 3 bases for J; bases not matched to a gene: 6. In germline, CDR1 is SQVTM, CDR2 ANQGSEA. CDR3 residues: CSVGDSLYYEQYF. CDR3 nucleotide sequence: TGCAGCGTTGGGGACAGTCTCTACTACGAGCAGTACTTC.

The chain is built from TRBV20-1 and TRBJ2-5; TRBD1 agrees at 8 bases. Germline V lookup: CDR1 DFQATT, CDR2 SNEGSKA (reference sequence). The V segment lost 3 bases and the J segment 5 bases; nucleotides outside the gene matches: 8. The CDR3 contains 14 residues. The CDR3: CSARTGVRRETQYF. CDR3 in DNA: TGCAGTGCTAGGACAGGGGTCCGCAGGGAGACCCAGTACTTC.

This sequence joins TRBV5-6 and TRBJ1-2; tentative D call: TRBD1 (6 bases). Trimming removed 0 bases from V and 3 bases from J, with 15 bases in between. CDR3 size: 16 residues. CDR1 and CDR2 (germline): SGHDT, YYEEEE. CDR3 loop: CASSLGGAIWHYGYTF. The CDR3 DNA sequence: TGTGCCAGCAGCTTGGGGGGGGCGATTTGGCACTATGGCTACACCTTC.

This clonotype was detected a few times. The CDR3 DNA follows: TGTGCCAGCAGTTACTCGGTCCTCGGTAGCAATCAGCCCCAGCATTTT. Protein: CASSYSVLGSNQPQHF. The rearrangement uses TRBV6-2 or TRBV6-3 and TRBJ1-5, with D unclear. The V end lost 0 bases, the J end lost 0 bases, and 9 bases lay between the germline ends. Germline V gene data show CDR1 as MNHEY and CDR2 as SVGEGT. This CDR3 has 16 residues.